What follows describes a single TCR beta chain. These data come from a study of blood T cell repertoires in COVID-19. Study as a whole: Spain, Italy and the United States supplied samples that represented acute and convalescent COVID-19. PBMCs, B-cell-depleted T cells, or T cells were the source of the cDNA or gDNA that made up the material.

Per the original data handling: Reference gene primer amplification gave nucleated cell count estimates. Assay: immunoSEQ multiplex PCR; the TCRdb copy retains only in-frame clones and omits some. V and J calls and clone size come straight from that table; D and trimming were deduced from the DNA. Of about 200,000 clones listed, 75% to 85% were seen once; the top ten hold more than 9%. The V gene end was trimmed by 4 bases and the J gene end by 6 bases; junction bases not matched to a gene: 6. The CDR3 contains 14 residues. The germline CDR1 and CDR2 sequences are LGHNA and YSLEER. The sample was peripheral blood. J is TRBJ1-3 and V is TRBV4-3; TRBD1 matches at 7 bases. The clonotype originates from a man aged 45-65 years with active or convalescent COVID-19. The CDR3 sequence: CASSLTQGENTIYF. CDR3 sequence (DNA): TGCGCCAGCAGCCTCACCCAGGGGGAAAACACCATATATTTT.